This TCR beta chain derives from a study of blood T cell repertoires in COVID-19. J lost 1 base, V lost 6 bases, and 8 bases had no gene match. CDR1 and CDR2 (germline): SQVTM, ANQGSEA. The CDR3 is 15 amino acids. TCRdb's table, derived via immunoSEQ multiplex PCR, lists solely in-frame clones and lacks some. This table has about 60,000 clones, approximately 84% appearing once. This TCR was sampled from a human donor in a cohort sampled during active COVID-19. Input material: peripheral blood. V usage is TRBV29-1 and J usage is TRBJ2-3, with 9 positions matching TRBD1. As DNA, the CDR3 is TGCAGCGTGGAACTGCGGGACAGGGGCACAGATACGCAGTATTTT. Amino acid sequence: CSVELRDRGTDTQYF.